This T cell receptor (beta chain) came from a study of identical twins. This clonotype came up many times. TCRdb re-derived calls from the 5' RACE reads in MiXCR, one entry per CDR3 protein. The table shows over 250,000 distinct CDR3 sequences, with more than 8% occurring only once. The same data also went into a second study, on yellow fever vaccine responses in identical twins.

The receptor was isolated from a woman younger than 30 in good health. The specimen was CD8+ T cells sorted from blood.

As DNA, the CDR3 is TGCAGCGTTTCGGCCGCGAACACCGGGGAGCTGTTTTTT. It encodes CSVSAANTGELFF. The chain recombines TRBV29-1 with TRBJ2-2; D call uncertain. Germline V gene data show CDR1 as SQVTM and CDR2 as ANQGSEA. This CDR3 is 13 amino acids long. V was pared by 5 bases and J by 0 bases, with 7 bases between.